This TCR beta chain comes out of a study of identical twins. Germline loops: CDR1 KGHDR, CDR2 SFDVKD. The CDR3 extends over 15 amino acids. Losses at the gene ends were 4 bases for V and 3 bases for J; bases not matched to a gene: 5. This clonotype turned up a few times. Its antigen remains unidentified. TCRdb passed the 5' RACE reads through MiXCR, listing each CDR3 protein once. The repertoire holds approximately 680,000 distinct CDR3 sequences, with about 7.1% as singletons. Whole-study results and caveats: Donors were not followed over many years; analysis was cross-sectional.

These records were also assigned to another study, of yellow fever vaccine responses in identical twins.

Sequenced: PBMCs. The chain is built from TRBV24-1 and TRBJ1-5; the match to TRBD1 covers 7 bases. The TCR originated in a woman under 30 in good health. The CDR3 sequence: CATSDSGGFNQPQHF. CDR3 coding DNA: TGTGCCACCAGTGACTCAGGGGGTTTCAATCAGCCCCAGCATTTT.